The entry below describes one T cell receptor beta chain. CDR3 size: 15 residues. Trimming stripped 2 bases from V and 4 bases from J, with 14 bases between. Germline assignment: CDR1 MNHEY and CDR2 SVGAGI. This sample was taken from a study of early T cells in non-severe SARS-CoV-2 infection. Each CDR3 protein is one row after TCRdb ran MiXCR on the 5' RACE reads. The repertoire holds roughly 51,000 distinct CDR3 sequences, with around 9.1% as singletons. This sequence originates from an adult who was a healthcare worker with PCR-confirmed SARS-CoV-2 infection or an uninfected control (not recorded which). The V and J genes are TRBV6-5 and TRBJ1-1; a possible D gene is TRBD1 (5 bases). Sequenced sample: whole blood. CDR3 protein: CASSYVSGTGTEAFF. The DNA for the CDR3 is TGTGCCAGCAGTTACGTATCGGGGACGGGCACTGAAGCTTTCTTT.